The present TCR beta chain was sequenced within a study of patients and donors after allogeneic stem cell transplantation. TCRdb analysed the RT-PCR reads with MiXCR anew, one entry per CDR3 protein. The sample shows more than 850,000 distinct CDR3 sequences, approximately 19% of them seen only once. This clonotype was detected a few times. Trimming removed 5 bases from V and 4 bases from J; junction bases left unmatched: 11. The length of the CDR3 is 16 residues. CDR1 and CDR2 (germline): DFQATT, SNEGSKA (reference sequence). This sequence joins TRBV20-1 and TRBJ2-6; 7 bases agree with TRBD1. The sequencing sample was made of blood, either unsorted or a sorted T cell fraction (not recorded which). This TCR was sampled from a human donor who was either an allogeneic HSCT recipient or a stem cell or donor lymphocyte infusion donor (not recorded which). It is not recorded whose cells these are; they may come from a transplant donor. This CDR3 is CSASTGWESGANVLTF. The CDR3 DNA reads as TGCAGTGCTTCGACAGGGTGGGAATCAGGGGCCAACGTCCTGACTTTC.